Below are 21 T cell receptor beta chains sequenced from a single sample in a study of blood T cell repertoires in COVID-19. The repertoire was sequenced with immunoSEQ multiplex PCR; TCRdb's copy has only in-frame clones and lacks some. Altogether under 200,000 clones are present, roughly four fifths being singletons, with the ten largest covering about 4%. The sequencing input was peripheral blood. The receptors were gathered from a woman older than 75 with acute or convalescent COVID-19.

This clone has a single count. V usage is TRBV6-5 and J usage is TRBJ1-2, with 8 positions matching TRBD1. Per the germline V gene, CDR1 is MNHEY and CDR2 is SVGAGI. The CDR3 is 13 amino acids. With V trimmed by 5 bases and J by 7 bases, 6 bases remained unmatched. The CDR3 DNA sequence: TGTGCCAGCAGTCGAGGACAGGGAGGTGGCTACACCTTC. It specifies CASSRGQGGGYTF.

This chain connects TRBV5-1 to TRBJ1-1; D possibly corresponds to TRBD1 (6 bases). The V and J ends lost 2 bases and 5 bases respectively, with 13 bases between them. This CDR3 region has 14 residues. Germline lookup yields CDR1 SGHRS and CDR2 YFSETQ. The CDR3 nucleotides read TGCGCCAGCAGCTTACGGGGGGGCGAGACTGAAGCTTTCTTT. Protein: CASSLRGGETEAFF. Based on the CDR3 plus reference TRBV5-1 and TRBJ1-1, the full variable domain is KAGVTQTPRYLIKTRGQQVTLSCSPISGHRSVSWYQQTPGQGLQFLFEYFSETQRNKGNFPGRFSGRQFSNSRSEMNVSTLELGDSALYLCASSLRGGETEAFFGQGTRLTVV.

The chain links TRBV6-5 to TRBJ1-2, with 10 bases identical to TRBD1. The CDR3 runs 15 residues. Germline-derived CDR1 and CDR2 are MNHEY and SVGAGI. Trimming removed 4 bases from V and 4 bases from J; junction bases left unmatched: 6. DNA for the CDR3: TGTGCCAGCAGTTCGACAGGGGGCACCGTCTATGGCTACACCTTC. Its translation: CASSSTGGTVYGYTF.

V and J are TRBV3-1 (or the pseudogene TRBV3-2) and TRBJ2-1; 14 nucleotides align to TRBD2. CDR1 is LGHDT and CDR2 is YNNKEL in the germline V gene (reference sequence). The trim removed 2 bases at V and 0 bases at J, leaving 3 bases unmatched. This CDR3 comprises 18 residues. The CDR3 DNA sequence: TGTGCCAGCAGCCAATGGACTAGCGGGAGGAGCTCCTACAATGAGCAGTTCTTC. This gives the protein CASSQWTSGRSSYNEQFF.

This clone was detected only once. The V call is TRBV6-1, the J call TRBJ2-3; 16 positions agree with TRBD2. Germline V CDR1 and CDR2: MNHNS, SASEGT. J gave up 0 bases and V 2 bases, and 11 bases lay outside the gene matches. The CDR3 extends over 21 amino acids. The CDR3 DNA reads TGTGCCAGCAGTGAACGGGAATCGGGACTAGCGGGAGGGGGTAGCACAGATACGCAGTATTTT. It is translated as CASSERESGLAGGGSTDTQYF.

This clone was counted once. The rearrangement links TRBV5-5 to TRBJ1-1, with TRBD1 matching 10 bases. Germline CDR1 reads SGHKS; CDR2 reads YYEKEE (reference sequence). V was clipped by 3 bases and J by 2 bases; unmatched bases: 7. CDR3 length equals 16 residues. The CDR3 protein is CASSWAGTGANTEAFF. The DNA of the CDR3 is TGTGCCAGCAGCTGGGCCGGGACAGGGGCCAACACTGAAGCTTTCTTT.

The V gene is TRBV11-1, the J gene TRBJ2-1; 13 bases are a match to TRBD2. Germline V gives CDR1 SGHAT, CDR2 FQDESV (reference sequence). The CDR3 extends over 16 amino acids. V dropped 5 bases and J dropped 10; count of bases not matched to a gene: 11. This chain's CDR3 is CASSTYTSGGAQEQFF. The DNA for the CDR3 is TGTGCCAGCAGCACTTACACTAGCGGGGGGGCTCAAGAGCAGTTCTTC.

V and J are TRBV7-8 and TRBJ2-7; 8 nucleotides align to TRBD2. The CDR3 runs 14 residues. The trim removed 4 bases at V and 4 bases at J, leaving 6 bases unmatched. Germline V gene sequence: CDR1 SGHVS, CDR2 FQNEAQ. The CDR3 is CASSSGLDPYEQYF. Here the CDR3 DNA reads TGTGCCAGCAGCTCGGGACTAGACCCTTACGAGCAGTACTTC.

This clone was recorded a few times. This chain joins TRBV3-1 (or the pseudogene TRBV3-2) and TRBJ2-7, with 12 bases fitting TRBD2. Germline V lookup: CDR1 LGHDT, CDR2 YNNKEL (reference sequence). V lost 4 bases to trimming and J lost 2 bases; unmatched junction nucleotides: 0. This CDR3 is 14 amino acids long. The CDR3: CASSPSGGAYEQYF. Written as DNA, the CDR3 is TGTGCCAGCAGCCCTAGCGGGGGGGCCTACGAGCAGTACTTC.

The genes are TRBV2 and TRBJ2-1; tentative D call: TRBD2 (5 bases). Germline CDR1 SNHLY, CDR2 FYNNEI. V dropped 7 bases and J dropped 10 bases, with 17 bases sitting between them. This CDR3 has 13 amino acids. The CDR3 bases are TGTGCCAGCAAAACGGGATCTGGTATGGAGCAGTTCTTC. It codes for CASKTGSGMEQFF.

This clone was picked up a small number of times. This sequence joins TRBV27 and TRBJ2-7, with 9 nucleotides matching TRBD1. The CDR3 extends over 12 amino acids. Trimming at V came to 8 bases and at J to 2 bases, leaving 1 base not matched to a gene. Germline V lookup: CDR1 MNHEY, CDR2 SMNVEV (reference sequence). The CDR3 loop is CASRDRAYEQYF. The CDR3 coding sequence is TGTGCCAGCCGGGACAGGGCCTACGAGCAGTACTTC.

The chain is built from TRBV11-2 and TRBJ1-4; 9 bases match TRBD1. Trimming cost V 5 bases and J 7 bases; bases outside gene matches: 8. The CDR3 runs 15 residues. Germline CDR1 reads SGHAT; CDR2 reads FQNNGV. The CDR3 loop is CASSLGTGRGEKLFF. The DNA of the CDR3 is TGTGCCAGCAGCCTGGGGACAGGGCGCGGTGAAAAACTGTTTTTT. Full variable domain (rest looked up from reference TRBV11-2 and TRBJ1-4): EAGVAQSPRYKIIEKRQSVAFWCNPISGHATLYWYQQILGQGPKLLIQFQNNGVVDDSQLPKDRFSAERLKGVDSTLKIQPAKLEDSAVYLCASSLGTGRGEKLFFGSGTQLSVL.

The genes are TRBV7-3 and TRBJ2-1; the D is unclear. Trimming removed 2 bases from V and 3 bases from J, with 5 bases in between. Germline lookup yields CDR1 SGHTA and CDR2 FQGTGA. This CDR3 spans 13 amino acids. This CDR3 reads CASSLSGYNEQFF. CDR3 DNA sequence: TGTGCCAGCAGCTTATCAGGCTACAATGAGCAGTTCTTC.

The chain links TRBV6-7 to TRBJ2-1, with 9 positions matching TRBD2. TRBV6-7 is given ORF status, its function remaining uncertain. The CDR3 spans 17 residues. The junction had 11 bases not matched to a gene; V was cut back by 4 bases and J by 4 bases. DNA for the CDR3: TGTGCCAGCAGTTCAACCTCTCTAGCGGGGCATTACAATGAGCAGTTCTTC. Translated: CASSSTSLAGHYNEQFF.

This clone has just one count. This chain connects TRBV7-6 to TRBJ1-1; 9 positions match TRBD1. The CDR3 length is 16 residues. CDR1 and CDR2 (germline): SGHVS, FNYEAQ. After removal of 5 bases from V and 2 bases from J, the junction contained 9 bases not matched to a gene. CDR3 sequence (DNA): TGTGCCAGCAGCCGCGGACAGGGGCAACATAACACTGAAGCTTTCTTT. Its protein product is CASSRGQGQHNTEAFF. The full variable domain, rest sourced from reference TRBV7-6 and TRBJ1-1, is GAGVSQSPRYKVTKRGQDVALRCDPISGHVSLYWYRQALGQGPEFLTYFNYEAQQDKSGLPNDRFSAERPEGSISTLTIQRTEQRDSAMYRCASSRGQGQHNTEAFFGQGTRLTVV.

This chain uses TRBV18 with TRBJ2-3; 13 bases agree with TRBD2. V shed 3 bases, J shed 4 bases, and the junction held 10 bases outside the gene matches. This CDR3 comprises 18 residues. The V gene's germline CDR1 is KGHSH and CDR2 LQKENI. The CDR3 nucleotides are TGTGCCAGCTCACCGTCCCGATCGGGACTAGCGGGATCAGATACGCAGTATTTT. This codes for CASSPSRSGLAGSDTQYF. The variable domain in full, completed from reference TRBV18 and TRBJ2-3, reads NAGVMQNPRHLVRRRGQEARLRCSPMKGHSHVYWYRQLPEEGLKFMVYLQKENIIDESGMPKERFSAEFPKEGPSILRIQQVVRGDSAAYFCASSPSRSGLAGSDTQYFGPGTRLTVL.

This clone has only a few counts. The rearrangement joins TRBV5-4 to TRBJ1-2, with 7 bases matching TRBD1. The V gene's germline CDR1 is SGHNT and CDR2 YYREEE (reference sequence). This CDR3 is built from 14 residues. Trimming cost V 3 bases and J 7 bases; bases outside gene matches: 9. CDR3 nucleotide sequence: TGTGCCAGCAGCTCTTCGACAGGGAAATCTGGCTACACCTTC. Residues: CASSSSTGKSGYTF.

Here the CDR3 reads CAWSVQADQPQHF. In DNA form, the CDR3 reads TGTGCCTGGAGTGTTCAGGCTGATCAGCCCCAGCATTTT. The rearrangement joins TRBV30 to TRBJ1-5; no clear D gene. V was trimmed by 0 bases and J by 5 bases, leaving 8 bases between them. The germline V gene has CDR1 GTSNPN and CDR2 SVGIG (reference sequence). This CDR3 is built from 13 residues.

This rearrangement joins TRBV11-2 to TRBJ2-3, with D possibly being TRBD2 (6 bases). This CDR3 is built from 17 residues. Trimming took 4 bases from V and 0 from J, leaving 17 bases between them. Looked up from germline, CDR1 is SGHAT and CDR2 is FQNNGV. The CDR3 is CASSYVRDSQSTDTQYF. CDR3 coding DNA: TGTGCCAGCAGCTATGTCAGGGACTCTCAAAGCACAGATACGCAGTATTTT.

This chain joins TRBV7-9 and TRBJ2-5; perhaps TRBD1 as D (6 bases). Germline assignment: CDR1 SEHNR and CDR2 FQNEAQ (reference sequence). Trimming pared 8 bases from V and 5 bases from J, leaving 15 bases between. There are 13 residues in the CDR3. In nucleotides, the CDR3 is TGTGCCAGCTGCATCCCAGGGGCGGAGACCCAGTACTTC. Translating gives CASCIPGAETQYF.

This chain links TRBV14 with TRBJ1-2; weak D call: TRBD1 (6 bases). CDR1 SGHDN and CDR2 FVKESK come from the germline V gene. Between the trimmed V and J ends, which lost 3 bases and 6 bases, there was a span of 14 bases. The CDR3 is 14 amino acids. The CDR3 protein is CASSHLRDTNGYTF. The CDR3 nucleotides read TGTGCCAGCAGCCATCTTCGGGACACCAATGGCTACACCTTC. Filled out from reference TRBV14 and TRBJ1-2, the complete variable domain reads EAGVTQFPSHSVIEKGQTVTLRCDPISGHDNLYWYRRVMGKEIKFLLHFVKESKQDESGMPNNRFLAERTGGTYSTLKVQPAELEDSGVYFCASSHLRDTNGYTFGSGTRLTVV.